This T cell receptor (beta chain) came from a study of T-cell reconstitution after alpha-beta-depleted transplantation in children. General study results and limits: About two months after transplant, alpha-beta T cells reportedly came from several hundred expanded graft clones. T-cell numbers and diversity one year post-transplant derived largely from freshly generated T cells. Some patients' high day-60 TCRbeta diversity was traced to surviving recipient T cells and thymic progenitors.

Unique molecular identifiers were incorporated during preparation of the TCRbeta library. TCRdb re-analysed the PCR reads in MiXCR, keeping a single row per CDR3 protein. The sample has about 340,000 distinct CDR3 sequences; roughly 15% are singletons. The trim removed 8 bases at V and 4 bases at J, leaving 15 bases unmatched. Germline values: CDR1 SQVTM, CDR2 ANQGSEA. This CDR3 comprises 15 residues. As concerns this clonotype: Its target is not known.

The TCR sequence derives from a male patient aged 2 to 9 who had a stem cell transplant for acute lymphoblastic leukemia, so the T cells may come from the graft donor. V is TRBV29-1 and J is TRBJ1-1; 8 nucleotides agree with TRBD1. The sequenced sample was PBMCs, mostly from graft donor cells, obtained 360 days after TCRalphabeta/CD19-depleted stem cell transplant. Written as DNA, the CDR3 is TGCAGCTCCCATTATCTAACAGGGGGGTCCACTGAAGCTTTCTTT. It codes for CSSHYLTGGSTEAFF.